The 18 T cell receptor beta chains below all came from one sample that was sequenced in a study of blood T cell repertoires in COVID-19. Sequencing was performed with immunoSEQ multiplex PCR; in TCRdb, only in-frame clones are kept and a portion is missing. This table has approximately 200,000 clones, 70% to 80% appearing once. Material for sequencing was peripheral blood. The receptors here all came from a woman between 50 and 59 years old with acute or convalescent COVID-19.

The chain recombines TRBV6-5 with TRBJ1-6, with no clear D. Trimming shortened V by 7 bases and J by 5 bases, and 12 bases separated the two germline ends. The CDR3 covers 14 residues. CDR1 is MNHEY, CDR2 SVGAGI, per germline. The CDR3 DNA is TGTGCCAGCAAATTACTAGTGGATAATTCACCCCTCCACTTT. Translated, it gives CASKLLVDNSPLHF.

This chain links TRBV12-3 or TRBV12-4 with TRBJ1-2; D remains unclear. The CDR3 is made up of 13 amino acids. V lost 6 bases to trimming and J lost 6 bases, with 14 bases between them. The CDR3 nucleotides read TGTGCCAGCAGCTTTTTACGCGGGAATGGCTACACCTTC. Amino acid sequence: CASSFLRGNGYTF.

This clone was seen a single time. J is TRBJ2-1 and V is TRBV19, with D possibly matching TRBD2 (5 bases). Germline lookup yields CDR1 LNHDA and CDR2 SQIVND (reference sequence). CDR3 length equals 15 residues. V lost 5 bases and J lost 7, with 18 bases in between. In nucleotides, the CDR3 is TGTGCCAGTAGTTCCCCCGGAGGAAACCGTAATGAGCAGTTCTTC. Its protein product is CASSSPGGNRNEQFF. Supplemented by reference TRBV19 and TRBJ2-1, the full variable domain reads DGGITQSPKYLFRKEGQNVTLSCEQNLNHDAMYWYRQDPGQGLRLIYYSQIVNDFQKGDIAEGYSVSREKKESFPLTVTSAQKNPTAFYLCASSSPGGNRNEQFFGPGTRLTVL.

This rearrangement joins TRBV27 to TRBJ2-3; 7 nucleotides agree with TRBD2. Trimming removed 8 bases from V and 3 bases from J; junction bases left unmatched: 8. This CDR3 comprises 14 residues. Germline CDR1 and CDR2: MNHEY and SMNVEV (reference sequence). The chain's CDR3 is CASGLLGGTDTQYF. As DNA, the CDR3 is TGTGCCAGCGGACTCCTCGGGGGGACAGATACGCAGTATTTT.

The CDR3 DNA reads as TGTGCCAGCAGTGGACATAACTATGGCTACACCTTC. Protein product: CASSGHNYGYTF. The chain links TRBV21-1 to TRBJ1-2; TRBD1, as called in the table, went unchecked against the DNA. TRBV21-1 corresponds to a pseudogene. This CDR3 has 12 amino acids.

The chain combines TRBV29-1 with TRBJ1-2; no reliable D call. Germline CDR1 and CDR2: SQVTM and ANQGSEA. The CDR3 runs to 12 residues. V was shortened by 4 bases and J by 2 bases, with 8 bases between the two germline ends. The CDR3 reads CSVAPGNYGYTF. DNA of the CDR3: TGCAGCGTTGCCCCGGGAAACTATGGCTACACCTTC.

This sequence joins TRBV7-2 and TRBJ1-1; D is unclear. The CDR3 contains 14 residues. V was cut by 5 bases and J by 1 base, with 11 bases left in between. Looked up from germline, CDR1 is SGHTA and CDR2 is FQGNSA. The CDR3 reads CASSTMSRNTEAFF. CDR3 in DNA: TGTGCCAGCAGCACCATGTCTAGGAACACTGAAGCTTTCTTT.

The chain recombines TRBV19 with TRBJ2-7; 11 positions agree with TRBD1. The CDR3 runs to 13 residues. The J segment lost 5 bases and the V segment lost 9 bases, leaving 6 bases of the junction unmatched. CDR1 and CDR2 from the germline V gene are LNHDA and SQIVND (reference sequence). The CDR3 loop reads CASRGQGANEQYF. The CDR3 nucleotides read TGTGCCAGCCGCGGACAGGGGGCCAACGAGCAGTACTTC.

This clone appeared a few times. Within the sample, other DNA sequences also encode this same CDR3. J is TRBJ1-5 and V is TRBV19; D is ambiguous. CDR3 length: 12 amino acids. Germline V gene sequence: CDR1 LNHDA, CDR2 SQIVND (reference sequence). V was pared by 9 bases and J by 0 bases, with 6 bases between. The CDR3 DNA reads TGTGCCAGCAGTTATAGCAATCAGCCCCAGCATTTT. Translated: CASSYSNQPQHF.

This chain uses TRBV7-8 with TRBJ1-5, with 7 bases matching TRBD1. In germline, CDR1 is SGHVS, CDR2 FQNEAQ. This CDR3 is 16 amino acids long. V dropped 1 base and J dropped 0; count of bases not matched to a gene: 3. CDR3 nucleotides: TGTGCCAGCAGCTTAGTCAGGGGGATTAGCAATCAGCCCCAGCATTTT. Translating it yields CASSLVRGISNQPQHF.

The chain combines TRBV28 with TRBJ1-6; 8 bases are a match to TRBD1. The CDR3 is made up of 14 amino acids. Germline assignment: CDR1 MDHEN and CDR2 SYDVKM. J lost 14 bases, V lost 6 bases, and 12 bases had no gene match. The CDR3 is CASSLPGGGKTLHF. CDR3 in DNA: TGTGCCAGCAGCCTACCAGGGGGCGGGAAAACCCTCCACTTT.

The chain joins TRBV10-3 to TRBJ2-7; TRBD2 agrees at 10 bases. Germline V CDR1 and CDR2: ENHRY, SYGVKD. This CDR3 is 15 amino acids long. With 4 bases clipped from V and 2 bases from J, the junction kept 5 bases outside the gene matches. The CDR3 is CAISGGTSVPYEQYF. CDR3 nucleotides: TGTGCCATCAGTGGAGGGACTAGCGTGCCCTACGAGCAGTACTTC.

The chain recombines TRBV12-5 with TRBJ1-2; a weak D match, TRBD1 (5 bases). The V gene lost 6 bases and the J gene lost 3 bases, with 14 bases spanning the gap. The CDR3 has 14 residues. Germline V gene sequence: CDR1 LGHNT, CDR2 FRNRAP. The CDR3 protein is CASGGTQGDYGYTF. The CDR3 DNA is TGTGCTAGTGGGGGGACTCAGGGAGACTATGGCTACACCTTC.

In DNA, the CDR3 is TGTGCCAGCAGCGAGCGGGCTAGCGGGGGCTCCTTCTCCTACGAGCAGTACTTC. It specifies CASSERASGGSFSYEQYF. The V and J genes are TRBV5-5 and TRBJ2-7; 10 positions match TRBD2. The CDR3 is 18 residues long. The germline V gene encodes CDR1 SGHKS and CDR2 YYEKEE (reference sequence). J lost 0 bases, V lost 4 bases, and 13 bases had no gene match.

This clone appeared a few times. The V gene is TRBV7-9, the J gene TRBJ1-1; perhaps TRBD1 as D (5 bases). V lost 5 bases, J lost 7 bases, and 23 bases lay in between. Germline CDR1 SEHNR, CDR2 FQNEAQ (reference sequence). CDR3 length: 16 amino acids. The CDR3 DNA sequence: TGTGCCAGCAGCCTTTACCGGAACACAGGTGGCGATGAAGCTTTCTTT. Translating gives CASSLYRNTGGDEAFF. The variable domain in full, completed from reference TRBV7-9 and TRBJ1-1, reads DTGVSQNPRHKITKRGQNVTFRCDPISEHNRLYWYRQTLGQGPEFLTYFQNEAQLEKSRLLSDRFSAERPKGSFSTLEIQRTEQGDSAMYLCASSLYRNTGGDEAFFGQGTRLTVV.

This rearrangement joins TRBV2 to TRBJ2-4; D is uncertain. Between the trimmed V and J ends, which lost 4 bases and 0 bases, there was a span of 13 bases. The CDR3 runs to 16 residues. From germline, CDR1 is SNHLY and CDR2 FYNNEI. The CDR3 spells CASSAQRSLAKNIQYF. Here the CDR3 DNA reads TGTGCCAGCAGTGCCCAGCGTTCCCTAGCCAAAAACATTCAGTACTTC.

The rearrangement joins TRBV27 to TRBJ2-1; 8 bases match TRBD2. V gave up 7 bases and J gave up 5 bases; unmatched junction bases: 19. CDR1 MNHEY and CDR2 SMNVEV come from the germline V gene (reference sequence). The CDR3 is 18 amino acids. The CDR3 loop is CASTPRSSGLGRDNEQFF. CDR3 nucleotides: TGTGCCAGCACCCCCAGGTCTAGCGGGCTGGGACGAGACAATGAGCAGTTCTTC.

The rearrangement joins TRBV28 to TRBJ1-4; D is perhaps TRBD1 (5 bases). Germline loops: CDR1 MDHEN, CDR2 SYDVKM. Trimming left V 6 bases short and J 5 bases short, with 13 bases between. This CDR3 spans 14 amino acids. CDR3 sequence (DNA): TGTGCCAGCAGCGGAGCTCGGGGGAATGAAAAACTGTTTTTT. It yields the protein CASSGARGNEKLFF.